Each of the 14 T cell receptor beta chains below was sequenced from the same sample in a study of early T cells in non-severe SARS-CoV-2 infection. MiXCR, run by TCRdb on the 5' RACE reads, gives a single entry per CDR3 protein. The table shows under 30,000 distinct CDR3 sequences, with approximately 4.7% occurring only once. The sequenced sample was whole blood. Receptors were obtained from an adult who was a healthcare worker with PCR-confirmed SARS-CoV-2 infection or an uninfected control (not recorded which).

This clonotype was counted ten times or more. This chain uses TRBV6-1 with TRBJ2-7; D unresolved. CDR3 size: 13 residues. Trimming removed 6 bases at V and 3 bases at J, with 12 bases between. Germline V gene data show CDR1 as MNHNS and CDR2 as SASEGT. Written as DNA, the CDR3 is TGTGCCAGCAGATCTACTACCCTCTACGAGCAGTACTTC. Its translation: CASRSTTLYEQYF.

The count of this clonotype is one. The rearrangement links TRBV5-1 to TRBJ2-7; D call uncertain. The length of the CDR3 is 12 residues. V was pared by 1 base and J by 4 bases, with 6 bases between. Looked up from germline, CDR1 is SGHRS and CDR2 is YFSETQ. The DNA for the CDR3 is TGCGCCAGCAGCTTGAATCGTTACGAGCAGTACTTC. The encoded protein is CASSLNRYEQYF.

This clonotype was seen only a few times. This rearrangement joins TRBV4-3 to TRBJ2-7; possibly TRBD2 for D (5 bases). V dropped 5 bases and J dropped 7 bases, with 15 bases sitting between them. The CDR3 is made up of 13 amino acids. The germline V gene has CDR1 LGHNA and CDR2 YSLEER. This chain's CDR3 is CASSTSVRGEQYF. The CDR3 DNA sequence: TGCGCCAGCAGCACTAGTGTACGGGGAGAGCAGTACTTC.

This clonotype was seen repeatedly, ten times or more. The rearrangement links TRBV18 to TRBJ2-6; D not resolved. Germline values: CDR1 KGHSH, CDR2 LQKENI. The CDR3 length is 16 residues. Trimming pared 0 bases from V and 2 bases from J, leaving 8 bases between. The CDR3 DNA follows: TGTGCCAGCTCACCACCGGGTAGGGCTGGGGCCAACGTCCTGACTTTC. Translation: CASSPPGRAGANVLTF.

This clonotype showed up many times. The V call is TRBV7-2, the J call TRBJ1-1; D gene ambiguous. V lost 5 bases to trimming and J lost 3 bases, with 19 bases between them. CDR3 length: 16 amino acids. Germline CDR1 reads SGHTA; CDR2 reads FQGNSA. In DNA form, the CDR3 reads TGTGCCAGCAGCCCCCCGGCTAGGGCATTCTACACTGAAGCTTTCTTT. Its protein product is CASSPPARAFYTEAFF.

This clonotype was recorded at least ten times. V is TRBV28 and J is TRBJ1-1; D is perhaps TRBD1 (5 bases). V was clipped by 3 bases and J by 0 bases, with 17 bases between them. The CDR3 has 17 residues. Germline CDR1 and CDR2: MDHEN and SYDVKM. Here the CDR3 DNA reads TGTGCCAGCAGTTTGCACAAACAGGAGACGTTGAACACTGAAGCTTTCTTT. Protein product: CASSLHKQETLNTEAFF.

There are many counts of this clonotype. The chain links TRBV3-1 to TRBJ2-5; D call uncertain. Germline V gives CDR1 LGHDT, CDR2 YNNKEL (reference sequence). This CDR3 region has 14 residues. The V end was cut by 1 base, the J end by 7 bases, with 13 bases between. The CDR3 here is CASSQARFVRTQYF. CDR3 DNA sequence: TGTGCCAGCAGCCAAGCGAGGTTTGTCCGGACCCAGTACTTC.

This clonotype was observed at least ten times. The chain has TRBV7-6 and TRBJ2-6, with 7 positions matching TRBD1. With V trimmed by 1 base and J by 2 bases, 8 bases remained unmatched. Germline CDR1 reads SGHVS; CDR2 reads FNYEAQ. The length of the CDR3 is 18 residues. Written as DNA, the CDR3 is TGTGCCAGCAGCTTAGTGGGCACAGGGGTTGCTGGGGCCAACGTCCTGACTTTC. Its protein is CASSLVGTGVAGANVLTF.

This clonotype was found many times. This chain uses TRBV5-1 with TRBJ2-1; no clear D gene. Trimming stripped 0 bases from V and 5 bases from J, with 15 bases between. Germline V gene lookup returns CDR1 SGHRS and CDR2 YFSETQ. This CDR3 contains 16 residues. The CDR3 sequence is CASSLVALSSNNEQFF. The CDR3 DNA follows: TGCGCCAGCAGCTTGGTGGCCCTTAGCTCGAACAATGAGCAGTTCTTC.

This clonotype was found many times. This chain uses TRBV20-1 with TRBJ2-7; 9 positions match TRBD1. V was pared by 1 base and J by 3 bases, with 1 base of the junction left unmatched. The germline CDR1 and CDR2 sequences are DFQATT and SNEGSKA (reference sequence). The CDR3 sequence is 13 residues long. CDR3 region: CSARGDRDYEQYF. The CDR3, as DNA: TGCAGTGCTAGAGGGGACAGGGACTACGAGCAGTACTTC.

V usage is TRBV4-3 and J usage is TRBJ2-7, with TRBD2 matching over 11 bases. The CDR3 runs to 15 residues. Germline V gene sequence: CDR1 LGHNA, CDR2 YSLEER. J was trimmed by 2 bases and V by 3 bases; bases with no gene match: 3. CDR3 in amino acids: CASSQGLAEPYEQYF. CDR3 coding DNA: TGCGCCAGCAGCCAGGGACTAGCGGAGCCCTACGAGCAGTACTTC.

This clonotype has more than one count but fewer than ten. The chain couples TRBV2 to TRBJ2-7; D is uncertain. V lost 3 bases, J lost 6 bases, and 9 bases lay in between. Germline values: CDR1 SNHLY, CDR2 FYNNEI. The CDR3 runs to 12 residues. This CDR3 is CASSDVGIEQYF. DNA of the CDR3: TGTGCCAGCAGTGACGTGGGGATCGAGCAGTACTTC.

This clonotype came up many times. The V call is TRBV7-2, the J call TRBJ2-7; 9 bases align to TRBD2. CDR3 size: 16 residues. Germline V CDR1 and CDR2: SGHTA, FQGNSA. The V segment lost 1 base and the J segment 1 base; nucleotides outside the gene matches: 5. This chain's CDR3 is CASSLVGAGGSYEQYF. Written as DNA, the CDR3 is TGTGCCAGCAGCTTAGTCGGAGCGGGGGGTTCCTACGAGCAGTACTTC.

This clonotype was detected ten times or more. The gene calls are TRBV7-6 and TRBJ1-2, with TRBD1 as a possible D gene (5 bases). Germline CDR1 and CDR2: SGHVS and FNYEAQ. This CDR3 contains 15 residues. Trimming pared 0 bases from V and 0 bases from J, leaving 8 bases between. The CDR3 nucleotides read TGTGCCAGCAGCTTAGCGGGACGGACTAACTATGGCTACACCTTC. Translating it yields CASSLAGRTNYGYTF.